This T cell receptor (beta chain) stems from a study of liver allograft versus peripheral blood T cells. Across the study: Comparing T cell receptor repertoires in transplanted livers with those in recipients' peripheral blood was part of the design. Whole-study findings and limits: Intra-allograft T cell receptor repertoires in the liver reportedly differed from peripheral blood repertoires.

TCRdb analysed the reads with MiXCR anew, one entry per CDR3 protein. The sample yields around 15,000 distinct CDR3 sequences, under 25% seen once. Regarding this clonotype: Its antigen is still unknown.

Germline V lookup: CDR1 MNHEY, CDR2 SVGAGI. V lost 2 bases, J lost 1 base, and 12 bases stayed unmatched. The CDR3 sequence is 20 residues long. The receptor comes from a human patient who had a liver transplant. The T cells may partly be graft donor cells. V and J are TRBV6-5 and TRBJ2-1; 12 bases map to TRBD1. The CDR3 DNA reads as TGTGCCAGCAGTTACACCACGCCGGGACAGGGGGCAGGTTCCTACAATGAGCAGTTCTTC. Protein sequence: CASSYTTPGQGAGSYNEQFF.